The entry below describes one T cell receptor beta chain. This sample was included in a study of OX40 agonist ivuxolimab in advanced cancers. Study-level background: A history of anti-PD-1, anti-PD-L1 or anti-CTLA-4 therapy was acceptable, and roughly 40% had some. Three patients, one with hepatocellular carcinoma and two with cutaneous melanoma, achieved partial responses.

Here immunoSEQ multiplex PCR was the method, and the copy in TCRdb shows in-frame clones only, minus some. The sample records 71,000 or so clones, around 80% being singletons. The V end lost 5 bases, the J end lost 6 bases, and 14 bases lay between the germline ends. The CDR3 is 13 amino acids. Germline V gene lookup returns CDR1 SGHVS and CDR2 FNYEAQ. No patient had autoimmune disease or received systemic immunosuppression. The J gene is TRBJ2-7, the V gene TRBV7-6; maybe TRBD1 (7 bases). The source is an adult with an advanced solid tumor such as melanoma, head and neck, liver or kidney cancer. The specimen comprised CD4+ or CD8+ T cells sorted from blood, sampled in a trial of the OX40 agonist ivuxolimab. As DNA, the CDR3 is TGTGCCAGCAGCCAGGGGGGCGGGGTCGAGCAGTACTTC. Translating gives CASSQGGGVEQYF.